What follows describes a single TCR beta chain. Its specificity is unknown. The sample originates from a study of T cell repertoires in cytomegalovirus infection. Study-level information: Evidence of both CMV infection and a matching HLA type came from public TCR beta signatures. Findings and limits, study-wide: In two of eight donors, the top clonotype was HLA-C-restricted CMV-specific. Cumulative public TCR beta family frequency identified CMV carriers with the relevant HLA.

TCRdb re-analysed the reads in MiXCR, keeping a single row per CDR3 protein. The sample has around 740,000 distinct CDR3 sequences, 35% seen once. The origin of this receptor is a human donor in good health (CMV status not recorded). Some clones in this sample may be carry-over from other donors' samples. Sequenced material: PBMCs.

The CDR3 DNA sequence: TGTGCCAGCAGTGTCCCTACAGGGTTCGGTCAGCCCCAGCATTTT. It is translated as CASSVPTGFGQPQHF. The chain links TRBV28 to TRBJ1-5; TRBD1 is a possible D gene (6 bases). Germline V CDR1 and CDR2: MDHEN, SYDVKM. V dropped 5 bases and J dropped 6 bases, with 17 bases sitting between them. The CDR3 has 15 residues.